The 26 T cell receptor beta chains listed next were all sequenced from one sample in a study of cytotoxic CD8 clonotypes in ibrutinib-treated CLL. Profiling relied on immunoSEQ multiplex PCR, and the TCRdb table lists in-frame clones only, not all of them. The sample consists of almost 85,000 clones, around 83% of them appearing once. The sequences come from PBMCs, collected before ibrutinib treatment. The receptors were gathered from a human donor with chronic lymphocytic leukemia.

This chain connects TRBV7-2 to TRBJ2-2; a possible D gene is TRBD2 (6 bases). Germline V CDR1 and CDR2: SGHTA, FQGNSA. V was clipped by 7 bases and J by 5 bases, with 17 bases between them. The CDR3 loop spans 15 amino acids. The CDR3 region has the DNA TGTGCCAGCAACCGATACGGGAGCGGAACCGGGGAGCTGTTTTTT. Protein product: CASNRYGSGTGELFF.

The J gene is TRBJ2-1, the V gene TRBV6-1, with TRBD2 matching over 12 bases. Germline assignment: CDR1 MNHNS and CDR2 SASEGT. The ends lost 6 bases at V and 8 bases at J; junction bases unmatched: 8. There are 15 residues in the CDR3. CDR3 loop: CASRDWTSGTDEQFF. The DNA of the CDR3 is TGTGCCAGCAGGGACTGGACTAGCGGGACAGATGAGCAGTTCTTC.

The chain combines TRBV7-9 with TRBJ2-3; D is unclear. The V end lost 6 bases, the J end lost 5 bases, and 6 bases lay between the germline ends. CDR3 length: 11 amino acids. Germline CDR1 and CDR2: SEHNR and FQNEAQ (reference sequence). This chain's CDR3 is CASRTVDTQYF. The CDR3 nucleotides read TGTGCCAGCAGGACCGTAGATACGCAGTATTTT.

The chain is built from TRBV4-1 and TRBJ1-2; the D is unclear. The CDR3 is made up of 14 amino acids. Between the trimmed V and J ends, which lost 0 bases and 4 bases, there was a span of 9 bases. In germline, CDR1 is MGHRA, CDR2 YSYEKL. DNA for the CDR3: TGCGCCAGCAGCCAAGATCATTATAGCTATGGCTACACCTTC. Its translation is CASSQDHYSYGYTF.

V is TRBV7-8 and J is TRBJ1-1; a weak D match, TRBD1 (6 bases). The germline CDR1 and CDR2 sequences are SGHVS and FQNEAQ. With 1 base removed from V and 1 base from J, the gap between germline ends came to 7 bases. This CDR3 is 14 amino acids long. CDR3 bases: TGTGCCAGCAGCTTAGTCAGGGGGAACACTGAAGCTTTCTTT. Its translation: CASSLVRGNTEAFF.

The V gene is TRBV5-1, the J gene TRBJ2-1, with 9 bases aligning to TRBD2. Germline CDR1 is SGHRS and CDR2 is YFSETQ. With 2 bases clipped from V and 7 bases from J, the junction kept 7 bases outside the gene matches. This CDR3 spans 15 amino acids. CDR3 loop: CASSLPGLAGNEQFF. CDR3 DNA sequence: TGCGCCAGCAGCTTACCGGGACTAGCTGGGAATGAGCAGTTCTTC.

The rearrangement links TRBV19 to TRBJ2-2; TRBD2 agrees at 7 bases. This CDR3 spans 15 amino acids. CDR1 LNHDA and CDR2 SQIVND come from the germline V gene (reference sequence). The V gene end was trimmed by 3 bases and the J gene end by 3 bases; junction bases not matched to a gene: 4. CDR3 protein: CASSIGGSYTGELFF. The CDR3, as DNA: TGTGCCAGTAGTATCGGCGGGAGCTACACCGGGGAGCTGTTTTTT.

V is TRBV6-6 and J is TRBJ1-1; 10 bases agree with TRBD1. V trimming: 3 bases; J trimming: 3 bases; junction bases outside the gene matches: 4. The CDR3 sequence is 15 residues long. CDR1 and CDR2 from the germline V gene are MNHNY and SVGAGI (reference sequence). This CDR3 reads CASSYGGQGDTEAFF. In DNA, the CDR3 is TGTGCCAGCAGTTATGGTGGACAGGGGGACACTGAAGCTTTCTTT.

Only one count was recorded for this clone. The V gene is TRBV10-3, the J gene TRBJ1-1; a weak D match, TRBD1 (6 bases). The CDR3 contains 12 residues. The germline V and J ends were trimmed by 11 bases and 1 base, with 11 bases remaining between them. CDR1 ENHRY and CDR2 SYGVKD come from the germline V gene. CDR3 region: CAARGTNTEAFF. CDR3 in DNA: TGTGCCGCCAGGGGTACGAACACTGAAGCTTTCTTT.

This chain connects TRBV30 to TRBJ1-1; 8 nucleotides match TRBD1. This CDR3 is built from 12 residues. CDR1 is GTSNPN and CDR2 is SVGIG in the germline V gene (reference sequence). The V gene end was trimmed by 2 bases and the J gene end by 11 bases; junction bases not matched to a gene: 7. DNA for the CDR3: TGTGCCTGGAGTCAGCGGACAGGGATGGCTTTCTTT. It specifies CAWSQRTGMAFF.

CDR3 amino acids: CASSPPAGELFF. The CDR3 nucleotides are TGTGCCAGTAGCCCGCCCGCCGGGGAGCTGTTTTTT. The chain combines TRBV19 with TRBJ2-2, with D uncertain. The CDR3 is 12 amino acids. CDR1 LNHDA and CDR2 SQIVND come from the germline V gene (reference sequence). Trimming stripped 6 bases from V and 6 bases from J, with 8 bases between.

V and J are TRBV16 and TRBJ1-2; a weak D match, TRBD1 (6 bases). CDR1 and CDR2 from the germline V gene are KGHSY and FQNENV. Trimming removed 0 bases at V and 5 bases at J, with 16 bases between. This CDR3 spans 16 amino acids. CDR3 coding DNA: TGTGCCAGCAGCCAATCGGGAGGGGGGCCTCCATATGGCTACACCTTC. Protein sequence: CASSQSGGGPPYGYTF.

This sequence joins TRBV9 and TRBJ2-3; D gene unclear. CDR3 length: 15 amino acids. CDR1 and CDR2 from the germline V gene are SGDLS and YYNGEE. The V and J ends lost 1 base and 0 bases respectively, with 9 bases between them. Here the CDR3 DNA reads TGTGCCAGCAGCGTAATCATGGGCAGCACAGATACGCAGTATTTT. Translated, it gives CASSVIMGSTDTQYF. Drawing the rest from reference TRBV9 and TRBJ2-3, the complete variable domain is DSGVTQTPKHLITATGQRVTLRCSPRSGDLSVYWYQQSLDQGLQFLIQYYNGEERAKGNILERFSAQQFPDLHSELNLSSLELGDSALYFCASSVIMGSTDTQYFGPGTRLTVL.

CDR3 protein: CASSLEGTGAYNEQFF. CDR3 DNA sequence: TGCGCCAGCAGCTTGGAGGGGACAGGGGCCTACAATGAGCAGTTCTTC. V usage is TRBV5-1 and J usage is TRBJ2-1, with 10 bases matching TRBD1. Per germline, CDR1 SGHRS and CDR2 YFSETQ. J lost 2 bases, V lost 0 bases, and 2 bases had no gene match. CDR3 length equals 16 residues.

The chain combines TRBV6-5 with TRBJ2-3, with TRBD2 identical over 8 bases. Looked up from germline, CDR1 is MNHEY and CDR2 is SVGAGI. The trim removed 0 bases at V and 4 bases at J, leaving 6 bases unmatched. The CDR3 contains 16 residues. Here the CDR3 reads CASSYSIGAGADTQYF. The CDR3 DNA is TGTGCCAGCAGTTACTCGATCGGAGCGGGAGCAGATACGCAGTATTTT.

J is TRBJ2-7 and V is TRBV5-1, with 7 bases aligning to TRBD1. Germline assignment: CDR1 SGHRS and CDR2 YFSETQ. The CDR3 totals 14 residues. Trimming at V came to 1 base and at J to 2 bases, leaving 3 bases not matched to a gene. CDR3 protein: CASSLSGQAYEQYF. The CDR3 nucleotides read TGCGCCAGCAGCTTGAGTGGACAGGCCTACGAGCAGTACTTC.

This clone has a handful of counts. This chain connects TRBV6-1 to TRBJ2-5; D possibly uses TRBD1 or TRBD2 (5 bases each). V was trimmed by 0 bases and J by 5 bases, leaving 16 bases between them. This CDR3 region has 16 residues. Germline values: CDR1 MNHNS, CDR2 SASEGT. The CDR3: CASSEASGTGYETQYF. For the CDR3, the DNA is TGTGCCAGCAGTGAAGCTTCAGGGACGGGTTACGAGACCCAGTACTTC.

The J gene is TRBJ1-2, the V gene TRBV7-3; no reliable D call. The CDR3 spans 13 residues. Trimming took 0 bases from V and 4 from J, leaving 6 bases between them. CDR1 SGHTA and CDR2 FQGTGA come from the germline V gene. Here the CDR3 reads CASSLTTFYGYTF. CDR3 coding DNA: TGTGCCAGCAGCTTAACGACATTCTATGGCTACACCTTC.

The V gene is TRBV9, the J gene TRBJ2-2; 8 positions match TRBD2. V trimming: 3 bases; J trimming: 4 bases; junction bases outside the gene matches: 5. The length of the CDR3 is 15 residues. Germline V gene sequence: CDR1 SGDLS, CDR2 YYNGEE. The CDR3 sequence: CASSGGLDPTGELFF. The CDR3 nucleotides read TGTGCCAGCAGCGGGGGACTAGATCCCACCGGGGAGCTGTTTTTT.

This clone was counted a single time. The gene calls are TRBV6-6 and TRBJ1-5, with D perhaps matching TRBD1 (6 bases). The CDR3 is made up of 16 amino acids. Trimming took 7 bases from V and 2 from J, leaving 18 bases between them. Germline V gene sequence: CDR1 MNHNY, CDR2 SVGAGI (reference sequence). CDR3: CASTYSPGGGNQPQHF. The CDR3 DNA is TGTGCCAGCACCTACTCCCCCGGGGGCGGCAATCAGCCCCAGCATTTT.

The J gene is TRBJ1-3, the V gene TRBV5-6; D unresolved. CDR1 is SGHDT, CDR2 YYEEEE, per germline. There are 16 residues in the CDR3. V gave up 5 bases and J gave up 7 bases, with 22 bases separating them. The CDR3 region is CASSFRTAVSKNTIYF. In DNA form, the CDR3 reads TGTGCCAGCAGTTTTAGGACGGCCGTCTCTAAGAACACCATATATTTT.

The chain has TRBV27 and TRBJ2-1; TRBD2 agrees at 10 bases. This CDR3 region has 16 residues. The trim removed 2 bases at V and 7 bases at J, leaving 8 bases unmatched. Germline CDR1 is MNHEY and CDR2 is SMNVEV (reference sequence). The DNA of the CDR3 is TGTGCCAGCAGTTTACTGGCTAGCGGGAGTGGGAATGAGCAGTTCTTC. It translates to CASSLLASGSGNEQFF.

The chain is built from TRBV7-2 and TRBJ2-7; no clear D gene. Between the trimmed V and J ends, which lost 0 bases and 0 bases, there was a span of 9 bases. CDR1 and CDR2 (germline): SGHTA, FQGNSA. The CDR3 extends over 15 amino acids. The CDR3 DNA reads as TGTGCCAGCAGCTTAGCCCCGATGAGCTCCTACGAGCAGTACTTC. Amino acids: CASSLAPMSSYEQYF.

This chain connects TRBV5-1 to TRBJ2-2; 14 bases align to TRBD2. The CDR3 is made up of 21 amino acids. The V gene's germline CDR1 is SGHRS and CDR2 YFSETQ. V trimming: 2 bases; J trimming: 1 base; junction bases outside the gene matches: 13. In nucleotides, the CDR3 is TGCGCCAGCAGCTTTAGGGGGACTAGCGGGAGCCCCGCGGGGAACACCGGGGAGCTGTTTTTT. This gives the protein CASSFRGTSGSPAGNTGELFF.

The rearrangement uses TRBV21-1 and TRBJ1-1. TRBV21-1 represents a pseudogene. The CDR3 consists of 16 residues. This CDR3 is CASSKREGNWGTEAFF. The CDR3 DNA is TGTGCCAGCAGCAAACGGGAGGGTAACTGGGGCACTGAAGCTTTCTTT.

This clone was found a few times. This chain uses TRBV7-2 with TRBJ2-5; 7 nucleotides align to TRBD2. The J segment lost 5 bases and the V segment lost 3 bases, leaving 15 bases of the junction unmatched. Germline CDR1 reads SGHTA; CDR2 reads FQGNSA. The CDR3 runs to 17 residues. CDR3 sequence (DNA): TGTGCCAGCAGCTTTTTGTATTCGGCGGGAGCGTACGAGACCCAGTACTTC. This gives the protein CASSFLYSAGAYETQYF. Together with reference TRBV7-2 and TRBJ2-5, the CDR3 gives the full variable domain: GAGVSQSPSNKVTEKGKDVELRCDPISGHTALYWYRQSLGQGLEFLIYFQGNSAPDKSGLPSDRFSAERTGGSVSTLTIQRTQQEDSAVYLCASSFLYSAGAYETQYFGPGTRLLVL.